This T cell receptor (beta chain) comes out of a study of blood T cell repertoires in COVID-19. About the study: Sites in the United States, Italy and Spain provided acute and convalescent COVID-19 samples.

The CDR3 length is 15 residues. Trimming shortened V by 9 bases and J by 3 bases, and 18 bases separated the two germline ends. Germline V gene data show CDR1 as MNHEY and CDR2 as SVGAGI. In the original processing: Estimation of nucleated cell counts was performed using reference gene primer amplification. The method was immunoSEQ multiplex PCR; TCRdb's version includes in-frame clones alone and lacks a portion of them. The V and J calls and clone size come from that table; D and trimming were worked out from the DNA. This sample yields some 150,000 clones, of which about 86% are seen a single time; around 8.5% belongs to the top ten. In its sample, this clone was seen a few times.

J is TRBJ1-3 and V is TRBV6-5; weak D call: TRBD1 (6 bases). The sequence was collected from a woman aged 60-75 years with acute or convalescent COVID-19. The sequenced sample was peripheral blood. CDR3 protein: CASSTQSGVGNTIYF. For the CDR3, the DNA is TGTGCCAGTTCCACCCAGTCAGGGGTTGGAAACACCATATATTTT.